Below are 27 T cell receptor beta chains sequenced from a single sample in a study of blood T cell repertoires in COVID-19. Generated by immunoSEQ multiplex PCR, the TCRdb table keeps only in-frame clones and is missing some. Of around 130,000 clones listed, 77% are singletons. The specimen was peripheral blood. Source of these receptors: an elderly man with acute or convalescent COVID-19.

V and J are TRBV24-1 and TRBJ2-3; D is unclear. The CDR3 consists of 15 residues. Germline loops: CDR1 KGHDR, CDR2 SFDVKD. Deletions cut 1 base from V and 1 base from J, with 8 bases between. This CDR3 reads CATSDFGQGTDTQYF. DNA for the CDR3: TGTGCCACCAGTGATTTTGGGCAGGGCACAGATACGCAGTATTTT.

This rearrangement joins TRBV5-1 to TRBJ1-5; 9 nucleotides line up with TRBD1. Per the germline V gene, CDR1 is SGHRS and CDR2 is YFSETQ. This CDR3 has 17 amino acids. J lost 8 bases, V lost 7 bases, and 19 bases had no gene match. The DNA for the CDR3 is TGCGCCAGCCCTAGCCCGGAGGGACAGGGATTCAGTAAGCCCCAGCATTTT. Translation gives CASPSPEGQGFSKPQHF.

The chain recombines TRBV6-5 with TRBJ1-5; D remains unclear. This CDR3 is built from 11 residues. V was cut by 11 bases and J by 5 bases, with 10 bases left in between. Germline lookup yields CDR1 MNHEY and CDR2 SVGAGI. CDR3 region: CAAITDQPQHF. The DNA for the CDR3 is TGTGCCGCTATAACAGATCAGCCCCAGCATTTT.

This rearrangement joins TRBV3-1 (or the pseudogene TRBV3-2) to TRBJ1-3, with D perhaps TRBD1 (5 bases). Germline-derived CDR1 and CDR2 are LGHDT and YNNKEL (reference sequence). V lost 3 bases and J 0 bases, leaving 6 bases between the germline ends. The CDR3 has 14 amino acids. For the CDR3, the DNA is TGTGCCAGCAGCCAGGGGGGCTCTGGAAACACCATATATTTT. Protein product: CASSQGGSGNTIYF.

Here the CDR3 DNA reads TGTGCCAGCTCCCCCCCAGGGGGGCTAGGCTACACCTTC. Amino acid sequence: CASSPPGGLGYTF. The rearrangement uses TRBV6-5 and TRBJ1-2; TRBD1 matches at 7 bases. From germline, CDR1 is MNHEY and CDR2 SVGAGI. J was trimmed by 8 bases and V by 8 bases; bases with no gene match: 11. This CDR3 contains 13 residues.

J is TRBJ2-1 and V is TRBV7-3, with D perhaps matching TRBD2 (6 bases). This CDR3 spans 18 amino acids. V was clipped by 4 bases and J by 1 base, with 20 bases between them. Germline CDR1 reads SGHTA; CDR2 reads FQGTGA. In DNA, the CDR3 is TGTGCCAGCAGCTCATCCGGGACTCCGGGGAGGTCCTACAATGAGCAGTTCTTC. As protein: CASSSSGTPGRSYNEQFF.

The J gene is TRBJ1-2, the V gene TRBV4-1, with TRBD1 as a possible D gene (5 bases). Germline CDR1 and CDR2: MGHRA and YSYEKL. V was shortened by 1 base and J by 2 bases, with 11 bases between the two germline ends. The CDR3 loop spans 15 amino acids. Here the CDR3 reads CASSQGQTENYGYTF. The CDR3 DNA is TGCGCCAGCAGCCAAGGACAGACGGAAAACTATGGCTACACCTTC.

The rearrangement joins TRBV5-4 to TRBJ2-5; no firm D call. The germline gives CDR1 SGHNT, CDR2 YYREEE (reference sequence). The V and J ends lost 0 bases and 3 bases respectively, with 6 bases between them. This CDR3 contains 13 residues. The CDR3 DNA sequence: TGTGCCAGCAGCTTGGTGGCAGAAGAGACCCAGTACTTC. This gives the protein CASSLVAEETQYF.

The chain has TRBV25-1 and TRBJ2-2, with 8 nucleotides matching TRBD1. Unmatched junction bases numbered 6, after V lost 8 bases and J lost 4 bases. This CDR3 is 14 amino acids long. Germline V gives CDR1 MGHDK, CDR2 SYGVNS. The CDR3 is CASHPDRATGELFF. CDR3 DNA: TGTGCCAGCCATCCGGACAGGGCCACCGGGGAGCTGTTTTTT.

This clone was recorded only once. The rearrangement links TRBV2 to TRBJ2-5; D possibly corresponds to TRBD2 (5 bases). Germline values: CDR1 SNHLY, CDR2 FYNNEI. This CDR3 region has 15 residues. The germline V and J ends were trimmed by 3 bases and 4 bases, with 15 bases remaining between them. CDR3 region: CASSDPASWGETQYF. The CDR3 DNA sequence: TGTGCCAGCAGTGATCCCGCTAGCTGGGGAGAGACCCAGTACTTC.

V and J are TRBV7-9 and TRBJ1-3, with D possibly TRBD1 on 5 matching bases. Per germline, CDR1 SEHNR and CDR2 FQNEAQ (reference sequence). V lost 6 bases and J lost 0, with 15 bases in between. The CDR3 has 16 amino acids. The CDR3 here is CASRGGQGLSGNTIYF. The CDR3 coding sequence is TGTGCCAGCAGGGGAGGGCAGGGCCTCTCTGGAAACACCATATATTTT.

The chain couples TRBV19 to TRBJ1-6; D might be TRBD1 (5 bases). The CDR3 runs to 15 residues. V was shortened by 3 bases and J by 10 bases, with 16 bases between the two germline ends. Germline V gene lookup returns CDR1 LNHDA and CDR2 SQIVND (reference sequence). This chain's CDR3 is CASSMGRDGRSPLHF. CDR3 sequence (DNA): TGTGCCAGTAGTATGGGCAGGGATGGTCGCTCACCCCTCCACTTT.

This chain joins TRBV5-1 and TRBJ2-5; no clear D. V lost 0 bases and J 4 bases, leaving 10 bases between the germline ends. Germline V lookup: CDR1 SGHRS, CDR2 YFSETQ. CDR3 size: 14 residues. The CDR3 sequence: CASSLAPSRETQYF. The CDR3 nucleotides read TGCGCCAGCAGCTTGGCCCCGTCGAGAGAGACCCAGTACTTC.

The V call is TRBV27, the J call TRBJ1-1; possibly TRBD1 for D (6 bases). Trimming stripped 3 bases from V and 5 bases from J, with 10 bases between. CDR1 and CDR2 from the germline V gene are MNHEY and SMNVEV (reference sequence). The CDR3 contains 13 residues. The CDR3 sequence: CASSLGARTEAFF. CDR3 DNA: TGTGCCAGCAGTTTGGGGGCGAGGACTGAAGCTTTCTTT.

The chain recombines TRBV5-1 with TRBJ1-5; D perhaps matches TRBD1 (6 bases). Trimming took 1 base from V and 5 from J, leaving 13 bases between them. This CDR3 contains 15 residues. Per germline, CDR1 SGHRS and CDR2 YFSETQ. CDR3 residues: CASSLSGQGYQPQHF. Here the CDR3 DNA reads TGCGCCAGCAGCTTGTCGGGCCAGGGGTATCAGCCCCAGCATTTT. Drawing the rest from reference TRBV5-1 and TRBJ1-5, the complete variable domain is KAGVTQTPRYLIKTRGQQVTLSCSPISGHRSVSWYQQTPGQGLQFLFEYFSETQRNKGNFPGRFSGRQFSNSRSEMNVSTLELGDSALYLCASSLSGQGYQPQHFGDGTRLSIL.

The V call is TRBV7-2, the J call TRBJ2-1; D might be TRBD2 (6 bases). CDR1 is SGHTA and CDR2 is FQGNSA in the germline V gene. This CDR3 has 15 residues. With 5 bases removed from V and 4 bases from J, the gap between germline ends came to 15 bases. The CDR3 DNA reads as TGTGCCAGCAGCCCTCCGGGACTTTTGTACAATGAGCAGTTCTTC. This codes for CASSPPGLLYNEQFF.

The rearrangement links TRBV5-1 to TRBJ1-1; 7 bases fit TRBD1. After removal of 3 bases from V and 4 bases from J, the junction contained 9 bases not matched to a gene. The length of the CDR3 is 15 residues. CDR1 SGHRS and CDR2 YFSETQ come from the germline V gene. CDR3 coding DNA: TGCGCCAGCAGCTCCAAGACAGGGCACCCCACTGAAGCTTTCTTT. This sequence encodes CASSSKTGHPTEAFF.

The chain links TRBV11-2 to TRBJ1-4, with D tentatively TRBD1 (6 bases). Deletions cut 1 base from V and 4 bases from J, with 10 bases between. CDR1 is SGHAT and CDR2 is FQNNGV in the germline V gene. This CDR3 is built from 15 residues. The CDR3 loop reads CASSLVGRGNEKLFF. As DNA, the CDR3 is TGTGCCAGCAGCTTAGTAGGCAGGGGTAATGAAAAACTGTTTTTT.

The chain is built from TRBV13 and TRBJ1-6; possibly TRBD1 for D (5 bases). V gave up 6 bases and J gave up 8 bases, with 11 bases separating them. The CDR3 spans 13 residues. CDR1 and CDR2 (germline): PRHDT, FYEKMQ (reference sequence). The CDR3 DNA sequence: TGTGCCAGCAGGAGGTGGGGGGATTCACCCCTCCACTTT. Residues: CASRRWGDSPLHF.

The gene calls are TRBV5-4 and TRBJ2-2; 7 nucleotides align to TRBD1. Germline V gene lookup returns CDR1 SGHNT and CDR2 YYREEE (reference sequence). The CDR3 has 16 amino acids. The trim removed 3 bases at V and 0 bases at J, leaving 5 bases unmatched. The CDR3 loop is CASSSRQGTNTGELFF. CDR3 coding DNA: TGTGCCAGCAGCTCCCGACAGGGAACGAACACCGGGGAGCTGTTTTTT.

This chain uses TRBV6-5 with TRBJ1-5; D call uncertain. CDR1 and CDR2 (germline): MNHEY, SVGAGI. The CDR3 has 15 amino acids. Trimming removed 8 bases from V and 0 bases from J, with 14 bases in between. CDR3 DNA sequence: TGTGCCAGCTCCCGAGTGGTAAATAGCAATCAGCCCCAGCATTTT. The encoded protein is CASSRVVNSNQPQHF.

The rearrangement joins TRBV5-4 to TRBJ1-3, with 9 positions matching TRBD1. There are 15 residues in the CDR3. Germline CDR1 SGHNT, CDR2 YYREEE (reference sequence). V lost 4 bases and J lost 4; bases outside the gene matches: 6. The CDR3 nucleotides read TGTGCCAGCAGCCGGGGACAGGGAACAGGAAACACCATATATTTT. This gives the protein CASSRGQGTGNTIYF.

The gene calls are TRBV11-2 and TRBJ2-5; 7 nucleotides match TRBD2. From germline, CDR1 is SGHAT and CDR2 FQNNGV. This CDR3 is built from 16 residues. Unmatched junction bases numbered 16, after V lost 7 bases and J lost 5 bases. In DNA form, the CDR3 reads TGTGCCAGCACCTTGAGCGGGACCCCATCAGGGGAGACCCAGTACTTC. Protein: CASTLSGTPSGETQYF.

In DNA form, the CDR3 reads TGTGCCAGCAGCTTGGTGGGGAGACGCATTTCAAGCTCTGGGGCCAACGTCCTGACTTTC. Residues: CASSLVGRRISSSGANVLTF. The chain links TRBV5-8 to TRBJ2-6, with D possibly matching TRBD2 (5 bases). Germline V gene sequence: CDR1 SGHTS, CDR2 YDEGEE. V lost 0 bases to trimming and J lost 0 bases, with 19 bases between them. There are 20 residues in the CDR3. Full variable domain (missing parts from reference TRBV5-8 and TRBJ2-6): EAGVTQSPTHLIKTRGQQATLRCSPISGHTSVYWYQQALGLGLQFLLWYDEGEERNRGNFPPRFSGRQFPNYSSELNVNALELEDSALYLCASSLVGRRISSSGANVLTFGAGSRLTVL.

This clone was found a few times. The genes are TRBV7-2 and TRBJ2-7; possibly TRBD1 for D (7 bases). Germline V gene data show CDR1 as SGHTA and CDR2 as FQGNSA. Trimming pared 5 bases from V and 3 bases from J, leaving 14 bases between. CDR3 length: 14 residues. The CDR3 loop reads CASSPQGGDYEQYF. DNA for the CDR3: TGTGCCAGCAGCCCCCAGGGGGGTGACTACGAGCAGTACTTC.

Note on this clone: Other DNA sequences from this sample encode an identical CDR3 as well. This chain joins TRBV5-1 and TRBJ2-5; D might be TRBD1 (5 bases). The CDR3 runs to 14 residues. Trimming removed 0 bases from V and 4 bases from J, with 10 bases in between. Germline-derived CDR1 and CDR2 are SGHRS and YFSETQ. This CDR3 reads CASSLAGQGETQYF. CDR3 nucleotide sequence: TGCGCCAGCAGCTTGGCCGGGCAGGGAGAGACCCAGTACTTC. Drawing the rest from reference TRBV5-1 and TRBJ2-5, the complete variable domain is KAGVTQTPRYLIKTRGQQVTLSCSPISGHRSVSWYQQTPGQGLQFLFEYFSETQRNKGNFPGRFSGRQFSNSRSEMNVSTLELGDSALYLCASSLAGQGETQYFGPGTRLLVL.

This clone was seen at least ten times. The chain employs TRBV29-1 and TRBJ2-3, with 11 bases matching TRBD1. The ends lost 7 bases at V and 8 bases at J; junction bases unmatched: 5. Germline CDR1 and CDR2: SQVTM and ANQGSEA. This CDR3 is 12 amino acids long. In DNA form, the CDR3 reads TGCAGCGAAGGGACAGGGGGTAGTACGCAGTATTTT. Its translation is CSEGTGGSTQYF.